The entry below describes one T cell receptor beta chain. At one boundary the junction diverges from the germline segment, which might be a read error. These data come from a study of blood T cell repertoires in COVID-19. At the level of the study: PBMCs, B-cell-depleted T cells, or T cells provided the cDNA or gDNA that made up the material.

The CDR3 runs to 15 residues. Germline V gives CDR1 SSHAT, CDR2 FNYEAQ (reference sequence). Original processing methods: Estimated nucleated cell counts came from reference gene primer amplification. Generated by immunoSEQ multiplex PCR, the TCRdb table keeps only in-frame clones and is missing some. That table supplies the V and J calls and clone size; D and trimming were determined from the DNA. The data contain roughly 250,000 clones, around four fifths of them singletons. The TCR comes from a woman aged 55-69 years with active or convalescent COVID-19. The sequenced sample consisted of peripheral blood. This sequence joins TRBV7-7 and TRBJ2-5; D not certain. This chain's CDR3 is CASSLLTQGEETQYF. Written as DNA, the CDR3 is TGTGCTAGCAGCTTATTGACTCAAGGAGAAGAGACCCAGTACTTC.